This T cell receptor beta chain comes out of a study of regulatory T cells in long-lasting Graves disease. The time point here: persistent/refractory GD, antithyroid drugs over 5 years with positive TRAb. There was RNA extracted from PBMCs, and the TCR library was made from it. For TCR beta, libraries came from iRepertoire HTBI primers and Arm-PCR of CDR3 regions. TCRdb fed the multiplex PCR reads into MiXCR, producing one record per CDR3 protein. The sample has about 400,000 distinct CDR3 sequences, under 25% seen once. This CDR3 contains 15 residues. The germline V gene encodes CDR1 SGHKS and CDR2 YYEKEE (reference sequence). The V gene end was trimmed by 0 bases and the J gene end by 2 bases; junction bases not matched to a gene: 4. This clonotype appeared a few times.

The chain is built from TRBV5-5 and TRBJ2-7, with 8 bases aligning to TRBD1. Specimen: peripheral blood mononuclear cells (PBMCs), collected when the disease was refractory, from a patient treated with antithyroid drugs. The origin of this receptor is a female donor with Graves disease. CDR3 DNA: TGTGCCAGCAGCTTGGAGGGGGGACAGGCCTACGAGCAGTACTTC. Translation: CASSLEGGQAYEQYF.